This TCR beta chain was sequenced during a study of PD-1 blockade in classical Hodgkin lymphoma. The CDR3 contains 17 residues. Trimming left V 5 bases short and J 3 bases short, with 20 bases between. The germline CDR1 and CDR2 sequences are MDHEN and SYDVKM. Some clones are missing from TCRdb's copy, which holds only in-frame ones; the method was immunoSEQ multiplex PCR. The repertoire includes fewer than 100,000 clones, under 95% of them detected once, and roughly 2.1% sits in the top ten. Time point described: cycle 4 day 1 (C4D1), after more than five weeks of nivolumab. With no exception, relapse followed autologous stem cell transplantation in all patients, and brentuximab vedotin exposure varied.

The sequenced sample was peripheral blood mononuclear cells (PBMCs), obtained before the fourth cycle of nivolumab. The chain recombines TRBV28 with TRBJ1-5; D remains unclear. The sequence was collected from a human donor with classical Hodgkin lymphoma. The CDR3 sequence: CASSPEVLTGYNQPQHF. CDR3 sequence (DNA): TGTGCCAGCAGTCCGGAGGTGTTGACGGGCTACAATCAGCCCCAGCATTTT.